A selection of T cell receptor beta chains follows, all from one sample in a study of blood T cell repertoires in COVID-19. Generated by immunoSEQ multiplex PCR, the TCRdb table keeps only in-frame clones and is missing some. In the table there are some 150,000 clones, about 89% of which are singletons. The sample comprised peripheral blood. The receptors here all came from a man aged 60-69 years with active or convalescent COVID-19. CDR3s include the opening cysteine and the closing phenylalanine or tryptophan. Each record gives: D gene, J gene, CDR3 length, V gene, clone size, CDR3 protein, CDR3 DNA. D genes are given only for firm matches. Expanded clones get a size class; other rows say once, few or many, or leave the size out.

D gene: TRBD1
J gene: TRBJ1-5
CDR3 length: 15
V gene: TRBV6-5
clone size: NA
CDR3 protein: CASSRRQGGNQPQHF
CDR3 DNA: TGTGCCAGCAGTCGTCGACAGGGGGGGAATCAGCCCCAGCATTTT

D gene: NA
J gene: TRBJ2-3
CDR3 length: 13
V gene: TRBV10-3
clone size: once
CDR3 protein: CAIRAASTDTQYF
CDR3 DNA: TGTGCCATCAGGGCGGCAAGCACAGATACGCAGTATTTT

D gene: NA
J gene: TRBJ1-2
CDR3 length: 14
V gene: TRBV6-6
clone size: NA
CDR3 protein: CASSQPGRGEGYTF
CDR3 DNA: TGTGCCAGCAGTCAACCCGGGAGAGGAGAAGGCTACACCTTC

D gene: NA
J gene: TRBJ1-3
CDR3 length: 14
V gene: TRBV6-5
clone size: NA
CDR3 protein: CASRLMSSGNTIYF
CDR3 DNA: TGTGCCAGCAGATTGATGAGCTCTGGAAACACCATATATTTT

D gene: NA
J gene: TRBJ1-2
CDR3 length: 14
V gene: TRBV7-2
clone size: NA
CDR3 protein: CASSLVTGLYGYTF
CDR3 DNA: TGTGCCAGCAGCTTAGTCACAGGGCTCTATGGCTACACCTTC

D gene: TRBD2
J gene: TRBJ2-1
CDR3 length: 14
V gene: TRBV6-5
clone size: NA
CDR3 protein: CASNLAGGNNEQFF
CDR3 DNA: TGTGCCAGCAACCTAGCGGGAGGTAACAATGAGCAGTTCTTC

D gene: TRBD1
J gene: TRBJ2-2
CDR3 length: 15
V gene: TRBV27
clone size: NA
CDR3 protein: CASSLQDRVPGELFF
CDR3 DNA: TGTGCCAGCAGTTTACAGGACAGGGTTCCCGGGGAGCTGTTTTTT

D gene: TRBD1
J gene: TRBJ1-1
CDR3 length: 14
V gene: TRBV7-2
clone size: NA
CDR3 protein: CASYPTGSITEAFF
CDR3 DNA: TGTGCCAGCTACCCGACAGGGTCTATAACTGAAGCTTTCTTT

D gene: NA
J gene: TRBJ2-1
CDR3 length: 11
V gene: TRBV6-5
clone size: NA
CDR3 protein: CASSRNNEQFF
CDR3 DNA: TGTGCCAGCAGCCGTAACAATGAGCAGTTCTTC

D gene: TRBD2
J gene: TRBJ2-2
CDR3 length: 17
V gene: TRBV3-1/TRBV3-2
clone size: NA
CDR3 protein: CASSPHSGGAGTGELFF
CDR3 DNA: TGTGCCAGCAGCCCCCACAGCGGGGGGGCGGGAACCGGGGAGCTGTTTTTT

D gene: TRBD2
J gene: TRBJ2-7
CDR3 length: 16
V gene: TRBV9
clone size: NA
CDR3 protein: CASSVALAGDYYEQYF
CDR3 DNA: TGTGCCAGCAGCGTAGCCCTAGCGGGAGACTACTACGAGCAGTACTTC

D gene: TRBD2
J gene: TRBJ2-3
CDR3 length: 16
V gene: TRBV4-3
clone size: NA
CDR3 protein: CASSTSLAGLPDTQYF
CDR3 DNA: TGCGCCAGCAGCACCTCCCTAGCGGGGCTTCCAGATACGCAGTATTTT

D gene: NA
J gene: TRBJ1-6
CDR3 length: 15
V gene: TRBV5-4
clone size: NA
CDR3 protein: CASSPGHRVNSPLHF
CDR3 DNA: TGTGCCAGCAGCCCCGGGCACAGGGTAAATTCACCCCTCCACTTT

D gene: NA
J gene: TRBJ1-1
CDR3 length: 14
V gene: TRBV28
clone size: NA
CDR3 protein: CASSLAGKNTEAFF
CDR3 DNA: TGTGCCAGCAGTTTAGCAGGAAAGAACACTGAAGCTTTCTTT

D gene: TRBD2
J gene: TRBJ2-7
CDR3 length: 16
V gene: TRBV19
clone size: NA
CDR3 protein: CASSSRLAKSSYEQYF
CDR3 DNA: TGTGCCAGTAGTTCCCGACTAGCGAAGAGCTCCTACGAGCAGTACTTC

D gene: TRBD1
J gene: TRBJ1-6
CDR3 length: 14
V gene: TRBV7-6
clone size: few
CDR3 protein: CASSSDRDSSPLHF
CDR3 DNA: TGTGCCAGCAGCTCGGACAGGGACAGTTCACCCCTCCACTTT

D gene: NA
J gene: TRBJ2-7
CDR3 length: 13
V gene: TRBV19
clone size: NA
CDR3 protein: CASSSGQGYEQYF
CDR3 DNA: TGTGCCAGTAGTTCTGGGCAGGGATACGAGCAGTACTTC

D gene: TRBD1
J gene: TRBJ2-1
CDR3 length: 15
V gene: TRBV28
clone size: NA
CDR3 protein: CASSPGTGRLNEQFF
CDR3 DNA: TGTGCCAGCAGTCCCGGGACAGGACGACTCAATGAGCAGTTCTTC

D gene: TRBD2
J gene: TRBJ2-7
CDR3 length: 14
V gene: TRBV7-2
clone size: NA
CDR3 protein: CASSLLAGVYEQYF
CDR3 DNA: TGTGCCAGCAGCTTATTGGCGGGGGTTTACGAGCAGTACTTC

D gene: NA
J gene: TRBJ1-2
CDR3 length: 13
V gene: TRBV14
clone size: NA
CDR3 protein: CASAKVSGGGYTF
CDR3 DNA: TGTGCCAGCGCGAAGGTATCCGGCGGTGGCTACACCTTC

D gene: NA
J gene: TRBJ1-2
CDR3 length: 13
V gene: TRBV6-6
clone size: NA
CDR3 protein: CASSYGVSYGYTF
CDR3 DNA: TGTGCCAGCAGTTATGGTGTCAGCTATGGCTACACCTTC

D gene: TRBD1
J gene: TRBJ2-7
CDR3 length: 13
V gene: TRBV6-6
clone size: few
CDR3 protein: CASTRTGTYEQYF
CDR3 DNA: TGTGCCAGCACACGGACAGGCACATACGAGCAGTACTTC

D gene: TRBD2
J gene: TRBJ2-7
CDR3 length: 18
V gene: TRBV6-4
clone size: NA
CDR3 protein: CASGRISGLAGDSYEQYF
CDR3 DNA: TGTGCCAGCGGAAGAATATCAGGTCTAGCGGGAGATTCCTACGAGCAGTACTTC

D gene: NA
J gene: TRBJ1-2
CDR3 length: 13
V gene: TRBV6-1
clone size: NA
CDR3 protein: CASSEGGGYGYTF
CDR3 DNA: TGTGCCAGCAGTGAAGGGGGGGGATATGGCTACACCTTC

D gene: TRBD1
J gene: TRBJ2-3
CDR3 length: 15
V gene: TRBV7-3
clone size: NA
CDR3 protein: CASSSRQGGGDTQYF
CDR3 DNA: TGTGCCAGCAGTTCAAGACAGGGGGGTGGAGATACGCAGTATTTT

D gene: NA
J gene: TRBJ2-1
CDR3 length: 15
V gene: TRBV5-4
clone size: NA
CDR3 protein: CASTTGFTGPNEQFF
CDR3 DNA: TGTGCCAGCACCACAGGGTTTACCGGCCCAAATGAGCAGTTCTTC

D gene: TRBD2
J gene: TRBJ2-1
CDR3 length: 17
V gene: TRBV7-9
clone size: NA
CDR3 protein: CASGAFGGGSSYNEQFF
CDR3 DNA: TGTGCCAGCGGCGCCTTTGGCGGGGGGAGCTCCTACAATGAGCAGTTCTTC

D gene: NA
J gene: TRBJ1-4
CDR3 length: 16
V gene: TRBV6-1
clone size: NA
CDR3 protein: CASSEEGTGNNEKLFF
CDR3 DNA: TGTGCCAGCAGTGAAGAGGGGACTGGAAATAATGAAAAACTGTTTTTT

D gene: TRBD1
J gene: TRBJ1-1
CDR3 length: 15
V gene: TRBV3-1/TRBV3-2
clone size: NA
CDR3 protein: CASSRLGTGSTEAFF
CDR3 DNA: TGTGCCAGCAGCCGGTTGGGGACAGGGTCCACTGAAGCTTTCTTT

D gene: NA
J gene: TRBJ2-5
CDR3 length: 12
V gene: TRBV10-1
clone size: NA
CDR3 protein: CASRGRGETQYF
CDR3 DNA: TGCGCCAGCAGGGGGCGTGGGGAGACCCAGTACTTC

D gene: NA
J gene: TRBJ2-2
CDR3 length: 12
V gene: TRBV5-6
clone size: NA
CDR3 protein: CASSSPSGELFF
CDR3 DNA: TGTGCCAGCAGCTCCCCGTCCGGGGAGCTGTTTTTT

D gene: TRBD1
J gene: TRBJ1-3
CDR3 length: 15
V gene: TRBV9
clone size: NA
CDR3 protein: CASSPGGSSGNTIYF
CDR3 DNA: TGTGCCAGCAGTCCAGGGGGCAGCTCTGGAAACACCATATATTTT

D gene: TRBD2
J gene: TRBJ2-2
CDR3 length: 15
V gene: TRBV19
clone size: NA
CDR3 protein: CASTRLAGNTGELFF
CDR3 DNA: TGTGCCAGTACACGACTAGCGGGGAACACCGGGGAGCTGTTTTTT

D gene: NA
J gene: TRBJ1-5
CDR3 length: 17
V gene: TRBV5-3
clone size: once
CDR3 protein: CARSFPWFEVFLMPQHF
CDR3 DNA: TGTGCCAGAAGCTTCCCCTGGTTCGAGGTTTTCCTTATGCCCCAGCATTTT

D gene: TRBD1
J gene: TRBJ2-5
CDR3 length: 13
V gene: TRBV7-3
clone size: NA
CDR3 protein: CASSLMQGETQYF
CDR3 DNA: TGTGCCAGCAGCCTAATGCAGGGGGAAACCCAGTACTTC

D gene: NA
J gene: TRBJ1-2
CDR3 length: 13
V gene: TRBV30
clone size: NA
CDR3 protein: CAWSGVSPGGYTF
CDR3 DNA: TGTGCCTGGAGTGGGGTATCGCCGGGTGGCTACACCTTC

D gene: NA
J gene: TRBJ1-2
CDR3 length: 12
V gene: TRBV6-5
clone size: NA
CDR3 protein: CASWGGSYGYTF
CDR3 DNA: TGTGCCAGCTGGGGCGGATCCTATGGCTACACCTTC

D gene: TRBD2
J gene: TRBJ2-3
CDR3 length: 15
V gene: TRBV7-9
clone size: NA
CDR3 protein: CASSSSSGGADTQYF
CDR3 DNA: TGTGCCAGCAGCTCCTCTAGCGGGGGGGCAGATACGCAGTATTTT

D gene: TRBD2
J gene: TRBJ2-5
CDR3 length: 18
V gene: TRBV6-6
clone size: NA
CDR3 protein: CASSPRLAGGSGVQAQYF
CDR3 DNA: TGTGCCAGCAGTCCCCGACTAGCGGGGGGGTCCGGCGTGCAGGCCCAGTACTTC

D gene: NA
J gene: TRBJ1-6
CDR3 length: 15
V gene: TRBV6-5
clone size: NA
CDR3 protein: CASSWSGRGDSPLHF
CDR3 DNA: TGTGCCAGCAGTTGGTCTGGCAGGGGTGATTCACCCCTCCACTTT

D gene: NA
J gene: TRBJ1-1
CDR3 length: 14
V gene: TRBV30
clone size: NA
CDR3 protein: CAWSSGGGGTEAFF
CDR3 DNA: TGTGCCTGGAGTTCGGGGGGCGGGGGCACTGAAGCTTTCTTT

D gene: NA
J gene: TRBJ1-5
CDR3 length: 15
V gene: TRBV27
clone size: once
CDR3 protein: CASSYGGHQNQPQHF
CDR3 DNA: TGTGCCAGCAGCTACGGGGGTCATCAAAATCAGCCCCAGCATTTT

D gene: NA
J gene: TRBJ1-2
CDR3 length: 13
V gene: TRBV28
clone size: NA
CDR3 protein: CAGRSGGDYGYTF
CDR3 DNA: TGTGCCGGGAGGTCGGGAGGGGACTATGGCTACACCTTC

D gene: TRBD1
J gene: TRBJ2-7
CDR3 length: 14
V gene: TRBV18
clone size: NA
CDR3 protein: CASSPPGQGYEQYF
CDR3 DNA: TGTGCCAGCTCACCACCGGGACAGGGCTACGAGCAGTACTTC

D gene: NA
J gene: TRBJ2-1
CDR3 length: 15
V gene: TRBV11-3
clone size: NA
CDR3 protein: CASSLAGARVDEQFF
CDR3 DNA: TGTGCCAGCAGCTTAGCGGGTGCTCGCGTGGATGAGCAGTTCTTC

D gene: NA
J gene: TRBJ1-1
CDR3 length: 13
V gene: TRBV7-2
clone size: NA
CDR3 protein: CASRFVRNTEAFF
CDR3 DNA: TGTGCCAGCCGTTTCGTCAGGAACACTGAAGCTTTCTTT

D gene: TRBD1
J gene: TRBJ2-7
CDR3 length: 14
V gene: TRBV7-9
clone size: NA
CDR3 protein: CASSPGQGSREQYF
CDR3 DNA: TGTGCCAGCAGCCCAGGACAGGGTTCAAGGGAGCAGTACTTC

D gene: TRBD1
J gene: TRBJ1-6
CDR3 length: 17
V gene: TRBV5-8
clone size: NA
CDR3 protein: CASSLGPGQGWVSPLHF
CDR3 DNA: TGTGCCAGCAGCTTGGGTCCGGGACAGGGATGGGTTTCACCCCTCCACTTT

D gene: NA
J gene: TRBJ1-2
CDR3 length: 16
V gene: TRBV7-8
clone size: NA
CDR3 protein: CASSPTSAPERYGYTF
CDR3 DNA: TGTGCCAGCAGCCCTACTTCGGCTCCGGAGAGGTATGGCTACACCTTC

D gene: TRBD1
J gene: TRBJ1-2
CDR3 length: 17
V gene: TRBV28
clone size: NA
CDR3 protein: CASSPGQGAPANYGYTF
CDR3 DNA: TGTGCCAGCAGTCCGGGACAGGGGGCCCCAGCTAACTATGGCTACACCTTC

D gene: TRBD2
J gene: TRBJ2-1
CDR3 length: 14
V gene: TRBV9
clone size: once
CDR3 protein: CASSESGRDNEQFF
CDR3 DNA: TGTGCCAGCAGCGAAAGCGGGAGAGACAATGAGCAGTTCTTC

D gene: TRBD2
J gene: TRBJ2-1
CDR3 length: 15
V gene: TRBV7-3
clone size: NA
CDR3 protein: CASSSKAGGPHEQFF
CDR3 DNA: TGTGCCAGCAGCTCTAAAGCGGGAGGGCCCCATGAGCAGTTCTTC

D gene: NA
J gene: TRBJ2-3
CDR3 length: 15
V gene: TRBV3-1/TRBV3-2
clone size: NA
CDR3 protein: CASSQGQHSTDTQYF
CDR3 DNA: TGTGCCAGCAGTCAAGGACAGCATAGCACAGATACGCAGTATTTT

D gene: TRBD2
J gene: TRBJ2-1
CDR3 length: 12
V gene: TRBV7-9
clone size: NA
CDR3 protein: CASSPGGNEQFF
CDR3 DNA: TGTGCCAGCAGCCCGGGGGGTAATGAGCAGTTCTTC

D gene: TRBD2
J gene: TRBJ2-7
CDR3 length: 14
V gene: TRBV6-1
clone size: NA
CDR3 protein: CASSEGGGGYEQYF
CDR3 DNA: TGTGCCAGCAGTGAAGGGGGGGGAGGCTACGAGCAGTACTTC

D gene: NA
J gene: TRBJ1-2
CDR3 length: 15
V gene: TRBV19
clone size: NA
CDR3 protein: CASTSTGQLNYGYTF
CDR3 DNA: TGTGCCAGTACCTCGACTGGCCAGCTTAACTATGGCTACACCTTC

D gene: NA
J gene: TRBJ2-1
CDR3 length: 16
V gene: TRBV4-3
clone size: NA
CDR3 protein: CASSRSGESSYNEQFF
CDR3 DNA: TGCGCCAGCAGCCGGTCGGGGGAGAGTTCCTACAATGAGCAGTTCTTC